Listed below are T cell receptor beta chains from one sample, sequenced in a study of cytomegalovirus exposure and HLA in healthy donors. Repertoires were generated with immunoSEQ multiplex PCR, while TCRdb's copy carries only in-frame clones and drops some. This sample has approximately 77,000 clones; around 66% occur once, and the top ten carry approximately 4.4%. The sample taken for sequencing was PBMCs. These TCRs come from a man aged 55 to 69 in good health and CMV-seropositive. CDR3s include the opening cysteine and the closing phenylalanine or tryptophan. The D gene is left open where the match is weak. The listing skips clone size in some rows; elsewhere it reads once, few, many or a size class.

d_call: TRBD1; clone_size: once; j_call: TRBJ2-3; v_call: TRBV14; cdr3_aa: CASSSPGTGKTDTQYF; cdr3_nt: TGTGCCAGCAGCTCTCCCGGGACAGGAAAGACAGATACGCAGTATTTT
d_call: NA; clone_size: NA; j_call: TRBJ1-1; v_call: TRBV11-2; cdr3_aa: CASNIAPKNTEAFF; cdr3_nt: TGTGCCAGCAACATCGCCCCGAAGAACACTGAAGCTTTCTTT
d_call: NA; clone_size: few; j_call: TRBJ2-5; v_call: TRBV30; cdr3_aa: CAWSEGSNTAQETQYF; cdr3_nt: TGTGCCTGGAGTGAGGGGTCAAACACAGCACAAGAGACCCAGTACTTC
d_call: NA; clone_size: NA; j_call: TRBJ2-7; v_call: TRBV10-2; cdr3_aa: CASSLWDTGDEQYF; cdr3_nt: TGCGCCAGCTCCCTCTGGGACACCGGGGACGAGCAGTACTTC
d_call: NA; clone_size: NA; j_call: TRBJ2-2; v_call: TRBV9; cdr3_aa: CASSVTSRTGELFF; cdr3_nt: TGTGCCAGCAGCGTAACGAGCCGGACCGGGGAGCTGTTTTTT
d_call: NA; clone_size: NA; j_call: TRBJ1-2; v_call: TRBV5-1; cdr3_aa: CASSLEGANYGYTF; cdr3_nt: TGCGCCAGCAGCTTGGAAGGGGCGAACTATGGCTACACCTTC
d_call: TRBD1; clone_size: NA; j_call: TRBJ2-7; v_call: TRBV5-1; cdr3_aa: CASSHGTVSYEQYF; cdr3_nt: TGCGCCAGCAGTCACGGGACAGTCTCCTACGAGCAGTACTTC
d_call: NA; clone_size: NA; j_call: TRBJ1-1; v_call: TRBV28; cdr3_aa: CASSLRQTPEAFF; cdr3_nt: TGTGCCAGCAGTTTAAGACAAACCCCTGAAGCTTTCTTT
d_call: TRBD1; clone_size: NA; j_call: TRBJ2-1; v_call: TRBV7-9; cdr3_aa: CASSVQGASNEQFF; cdr3_nt: TGTGCCAGCAGCGTCCAGGGGGCCAGCAATGAGCAGTTCTTC
d_call: TRBD1; clone_size: few; j_call: TRBJ2-1; v_call: TRBV25-1; cdr3_aa: CASSDSFGQGTNEQFF; cdr3_nt: TGTGCCAGCAGTGACTCCTTCGGACAGGGGACCAATGAGCAGTTCTTC
d_call: NA; clone_size: NA; j_call: TRBJ2-7; v_call: TRBV19; cdr3_aa: CASSIDSGSSSQYF; cdr3_nt: TGTGCCAGTAGTATAGATTCGGGGAGCTCTTCGCAGTACTTC